The 4 T cell receptor beta chains presented below share a single source sample, sequenced in a study of CD8+ T cells in alopecia areata. Sequencing relied on a cDNA template that was reverse transcribed from extracted RNA. Profiled with immunoSEQ multiplex PCR; TCRdb holds only in-frame clones, not every one. The sample lists 110,000 to 150,000 clones, 54% seen once, with more than 15% in the top ten. Treatment: oral pan-JAK inhibitor, 5-10 mg twice daily. The sample was CD8+ T cells sorted from blood, taken at week 4, from a patient treated with tofacitinib. Receptors were obtained from a human donor with alopecia areata.

This sequence joins TRBV27 and TRBJ2-5; D is undetermined. Germline-derived CDR1 and CDR2 are MNHEY and SMNVEV (reference sequence). This CDR3 region has 10 residues. Trimming removed 10 bases at V and 5 bases at J, with 8 bases between. CDR3 sequence: CAIGRETQYF. In nucleotides, the CDR3 is TGTGCCATCGGTCGGGAGACCCAGTACTTC.

This sequence joins TRBV30 and TRBJ1-1; D gene ambiguous. The CDR3 loop spans 13 amino acids. Looked up from germline, CDR1 is GTSNPN and CDR2 is SVGIG (reference sequence). The V end lost 5 bases, the J end lost 2 bases, and 12 bases lay between the germline ends. Written as DNA, the CDR3 is TGTGCCTGGGATCGGACGTCCAACACTGAAGCTTTCTTT. Its protein product is CAWDRTSNTEAFF.

This clone was recorded a few times. The chain employs TRBV6-6 and TRBJ2-3; a weak D match, TRBD2 (5 bases). Per germline, CDR1 MNHNY and CDR2 SVGAGI (reference sequence). The V end was cut by 0 bases, the J end by 3 bases, with 13 bases between. CDR3 size: 16 residues. The chain's CDR3 is CASSYSSEEATDTQYF. CDR3 coding DNA: TGTGCCAGCAGTTACTCGAGTGAGGAGGCGACAGATACGCAGTATTTT.

The rearrangement links TRBV4-2 to TRBJ2-7, with 8 positions matching TRBD1. The CDR3 length is 16 residues. The ends lost 1 base at V and 5 bases at J; junction bases unmatched: 10. Per germline, CDR1 LGHNA and CDR2 YNFKEQ. CDR3 region: CASSQGETGVLHEQYF. The CDR3 nucleotides are TGTGCCAGCAGCCAAGGGGAGACAGGGGTTTTGCACGAGCAGTACTTC.